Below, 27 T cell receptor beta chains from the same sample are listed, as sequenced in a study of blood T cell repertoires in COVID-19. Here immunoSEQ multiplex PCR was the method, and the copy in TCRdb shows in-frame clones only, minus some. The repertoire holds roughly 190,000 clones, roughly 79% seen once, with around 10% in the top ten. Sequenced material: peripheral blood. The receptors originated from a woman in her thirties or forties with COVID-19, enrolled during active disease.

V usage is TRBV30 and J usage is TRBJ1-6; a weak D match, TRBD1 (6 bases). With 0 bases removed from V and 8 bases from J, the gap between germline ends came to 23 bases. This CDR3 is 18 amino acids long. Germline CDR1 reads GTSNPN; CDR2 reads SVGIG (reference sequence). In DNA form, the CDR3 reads TGTGCCTGGAGTGTACGAGGGGTGTGGGGACAAAGGGATTCACCCCTCCACTTT. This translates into CAWSVRGVWGQRDSPLHF.

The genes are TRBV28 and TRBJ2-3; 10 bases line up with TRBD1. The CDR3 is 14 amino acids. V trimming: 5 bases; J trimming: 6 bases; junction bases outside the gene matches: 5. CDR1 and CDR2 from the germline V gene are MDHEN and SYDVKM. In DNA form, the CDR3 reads TGTGCCAGCAGTACGGGACAGGGGCATGATACGCAGTATTTT. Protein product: CASSTGQGHDTQYF.

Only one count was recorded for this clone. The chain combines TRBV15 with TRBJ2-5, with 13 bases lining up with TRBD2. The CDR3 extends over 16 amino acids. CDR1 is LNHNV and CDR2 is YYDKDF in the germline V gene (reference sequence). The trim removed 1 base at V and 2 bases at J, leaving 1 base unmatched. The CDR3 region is CATSRGTSGGQETQYF. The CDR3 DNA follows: TGTGCCACCAGCAGAGGGACTAGCGGGGGACAAGAGACCCAGTACTTC.

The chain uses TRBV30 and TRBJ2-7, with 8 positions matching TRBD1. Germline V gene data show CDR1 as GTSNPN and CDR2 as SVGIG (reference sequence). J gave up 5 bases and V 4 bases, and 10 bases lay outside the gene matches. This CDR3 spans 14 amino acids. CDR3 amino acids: CAWTEGQGFNEQYF. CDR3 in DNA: TGTGCCTGGACCGAAGGACAGGGCTTTAACGAGCAGTACTTC. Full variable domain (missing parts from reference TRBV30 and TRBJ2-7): SQTIHQWPATLVQPVGSPLSLECTVEGTSNPNLYWYRQAAGRGLQLLFYSVGIGQISSEVPQNLSASRPQDRQFILSSKKLLLSDSGFYLCAWTEGQGFNEQYFGPGTRLTVT.

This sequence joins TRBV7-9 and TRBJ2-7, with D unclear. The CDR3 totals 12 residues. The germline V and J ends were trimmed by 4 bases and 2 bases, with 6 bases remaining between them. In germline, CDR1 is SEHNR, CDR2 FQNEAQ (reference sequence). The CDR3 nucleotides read TGTGCCAGCAGCTCCATTCCCTACGAGCAGTACTTC. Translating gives CASSSIPYEQYF. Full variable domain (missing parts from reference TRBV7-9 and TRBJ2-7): DTGVSQNPRHKITKRGQNVTFRCDPISEHNRLYWYRQTLGQGPEFLTYFQNEAQLEKSRLLSDRFSAERPKGSFSTLEIQRTEQGDSAMYLCASSSIPYEQYFGPGTRLTVT.

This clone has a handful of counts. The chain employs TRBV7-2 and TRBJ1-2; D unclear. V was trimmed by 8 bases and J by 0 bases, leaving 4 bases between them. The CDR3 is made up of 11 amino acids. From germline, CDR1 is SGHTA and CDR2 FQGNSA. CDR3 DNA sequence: TGTGCCAGCCGGTCTAACTATGGCTACACCTTC. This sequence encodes CASRSNYGYTF.

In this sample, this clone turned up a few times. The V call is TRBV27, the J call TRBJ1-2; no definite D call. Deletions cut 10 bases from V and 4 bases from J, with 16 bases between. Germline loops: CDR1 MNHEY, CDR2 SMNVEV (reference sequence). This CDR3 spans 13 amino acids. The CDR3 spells CATAVRPRYGYTF. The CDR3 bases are TGTGCCACGGCGGTGCGGCCCCGCTATGGCTACACCTTC.

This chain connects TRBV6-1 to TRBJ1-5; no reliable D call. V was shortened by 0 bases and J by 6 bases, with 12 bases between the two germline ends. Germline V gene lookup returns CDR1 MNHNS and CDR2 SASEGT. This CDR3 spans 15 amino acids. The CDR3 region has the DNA TGTGCCAGCAGTGAAGCGAGGATACTGTTTCAGCCCCAGCATTTT. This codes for CASSEARILFQPQHF.

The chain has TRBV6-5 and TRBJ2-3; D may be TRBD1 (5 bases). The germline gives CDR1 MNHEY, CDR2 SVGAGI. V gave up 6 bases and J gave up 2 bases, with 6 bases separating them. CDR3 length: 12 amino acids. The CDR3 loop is CASRTDTDTQYF. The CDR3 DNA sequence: TGTGCCAGCAGGACAGACACAGATACGCAGTATTTT.

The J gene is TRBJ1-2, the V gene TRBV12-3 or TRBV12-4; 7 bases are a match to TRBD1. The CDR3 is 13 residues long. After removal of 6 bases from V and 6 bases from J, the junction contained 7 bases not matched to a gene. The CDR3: CASSKTGSDGYTF. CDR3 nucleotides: TGTGCCAGCAGCAAGACAGGGTCAGATGGCTACACCTTC.

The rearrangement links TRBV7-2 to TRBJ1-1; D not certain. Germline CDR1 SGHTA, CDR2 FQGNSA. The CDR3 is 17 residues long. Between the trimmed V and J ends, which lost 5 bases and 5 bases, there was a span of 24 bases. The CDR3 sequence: CASSPRVLILNTTEAFF. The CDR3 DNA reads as TGTGCCAGCAGCCCCCGGGTACTTATCTTGAACACGACTGAAGCTTTCTTT. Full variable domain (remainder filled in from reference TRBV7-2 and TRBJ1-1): GAGVSQSPSNKVTEKGKDVELRCDPISGHTALYWYRQSLGQGLEFLIYFQGNSAPDKSGLPSDRFSAERTGGSVSTLTIQRTQQEDSAVYLCASSPRVLILNTTEAFFGQGTRLTVV.

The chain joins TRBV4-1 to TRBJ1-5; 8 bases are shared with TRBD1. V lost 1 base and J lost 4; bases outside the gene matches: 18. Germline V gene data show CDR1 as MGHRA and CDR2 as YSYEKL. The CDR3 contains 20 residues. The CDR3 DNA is TGCGCCAGCAGCCAAGCAGTGGACAGGGTATTCGGACCCCCTAATCAGCCCCAGCATTTT. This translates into CASSQAVDRVFGPPNQPQHF.

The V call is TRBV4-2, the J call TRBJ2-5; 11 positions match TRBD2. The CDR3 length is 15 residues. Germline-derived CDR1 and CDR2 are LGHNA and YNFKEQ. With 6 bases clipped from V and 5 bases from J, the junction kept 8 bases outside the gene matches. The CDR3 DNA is TGTGCCAGCAGTCGAACTAGCGGGAGCGTGGAGACCCAGTACTTC. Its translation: CASSRTSGSVETQYF.

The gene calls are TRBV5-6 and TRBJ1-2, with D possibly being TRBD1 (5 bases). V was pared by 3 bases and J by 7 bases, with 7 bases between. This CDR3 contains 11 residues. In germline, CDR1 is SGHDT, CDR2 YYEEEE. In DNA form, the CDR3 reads TGTGCCAGCAGCTCAGGGTTTGGCTACACCTTC. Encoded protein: CASSSGFGYTF.

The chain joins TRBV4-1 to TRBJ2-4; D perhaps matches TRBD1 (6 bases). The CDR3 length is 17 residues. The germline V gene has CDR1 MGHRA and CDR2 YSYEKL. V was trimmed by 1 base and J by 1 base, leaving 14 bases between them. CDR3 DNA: TGCGCCAGCAGCCAAGGGACAGATAGTGGGGCCAAAAACATTCAGTACTTC. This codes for CASSQGTDSGAKNIQYF.

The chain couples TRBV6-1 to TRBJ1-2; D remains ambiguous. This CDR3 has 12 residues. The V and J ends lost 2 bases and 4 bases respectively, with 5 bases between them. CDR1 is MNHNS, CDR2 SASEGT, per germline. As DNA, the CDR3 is TGTGCCAGCAGTGAAATCGGCTATGGCTACACCTTC. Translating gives CASSEIGYGYTF.

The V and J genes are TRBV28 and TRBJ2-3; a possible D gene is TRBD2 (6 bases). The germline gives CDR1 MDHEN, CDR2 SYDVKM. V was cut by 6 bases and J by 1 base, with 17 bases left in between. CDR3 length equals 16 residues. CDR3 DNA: TGTGCCAGCAGCGCACTTTCCTGGGGGGGCACAGATACGCAGTATTTT. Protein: CASSALSWGGTDTQYF. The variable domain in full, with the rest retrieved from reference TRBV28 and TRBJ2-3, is DVKVTQSSRYLVKRTGEKVFLECVQDMDHENMFWYRQDPGLGLRLIYFSYDVKMKEKGDIPEGYSVSREKKERFSLILESASTNQTSMYLCASSALSWGGTDTQYFGPGTRLTVL.

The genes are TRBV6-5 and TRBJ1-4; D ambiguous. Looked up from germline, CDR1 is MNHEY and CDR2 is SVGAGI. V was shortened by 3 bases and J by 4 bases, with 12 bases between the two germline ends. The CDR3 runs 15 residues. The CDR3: CASSYSGQINEKLFF. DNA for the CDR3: TGTGCCAGCAGTTATAGTGGGCAGATTAATGAAAAACTGTTTTTT.

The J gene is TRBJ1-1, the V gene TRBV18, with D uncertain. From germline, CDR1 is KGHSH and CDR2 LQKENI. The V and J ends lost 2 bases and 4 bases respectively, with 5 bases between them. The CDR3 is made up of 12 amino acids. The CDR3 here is CASSPTSTEAFF. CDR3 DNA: TGTGCCAGCTCACCAACCAGCACTGAAGCTTTCTTT. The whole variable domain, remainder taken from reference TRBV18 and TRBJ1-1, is NAGVMQNPRHLVRRRGQEARLRCSPMKGHSHVYWYRQLPEEGLKFMVYLQKENIIDESGMPKERFSAEFPKEGPSILRIQQVVRGDSAAYFCASSPTSTEAFFGQGTRLTVV.

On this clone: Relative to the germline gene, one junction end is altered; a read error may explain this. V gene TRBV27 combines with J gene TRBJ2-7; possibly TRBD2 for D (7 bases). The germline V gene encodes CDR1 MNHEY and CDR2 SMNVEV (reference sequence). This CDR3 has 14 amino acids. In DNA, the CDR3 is TGTGCCAGCTACGGGGGGCTCGACTTAGCTGGAACACACTTC. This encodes CASYGGLDLAGTHF.

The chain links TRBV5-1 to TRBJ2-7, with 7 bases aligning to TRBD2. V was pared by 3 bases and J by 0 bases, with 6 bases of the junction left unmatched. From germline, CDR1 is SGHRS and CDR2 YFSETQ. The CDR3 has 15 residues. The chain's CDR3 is CASSWGGMSSYEQYF. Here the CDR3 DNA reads TGCGCCAGCAGCTGGGGGGGAATGAGCTCCTACGAGCAGTACTTC.

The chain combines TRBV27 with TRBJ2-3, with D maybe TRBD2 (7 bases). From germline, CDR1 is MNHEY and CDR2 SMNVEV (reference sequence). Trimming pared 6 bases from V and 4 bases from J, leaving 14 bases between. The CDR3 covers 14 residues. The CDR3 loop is CASSFWGGPDTQYF. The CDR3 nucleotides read TGTGCCAGCAGCTTTTGGGGGGGGCCAGATACGCAGTATTTT.

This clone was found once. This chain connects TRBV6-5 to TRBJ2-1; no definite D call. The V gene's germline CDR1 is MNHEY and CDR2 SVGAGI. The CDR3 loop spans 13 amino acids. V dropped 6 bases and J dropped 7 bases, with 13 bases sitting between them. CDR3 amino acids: CASSDPIFNEQFF. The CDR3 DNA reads TGTGCCAGCAGCGATCCTATATTTAATGAGCAGTTCTTC.

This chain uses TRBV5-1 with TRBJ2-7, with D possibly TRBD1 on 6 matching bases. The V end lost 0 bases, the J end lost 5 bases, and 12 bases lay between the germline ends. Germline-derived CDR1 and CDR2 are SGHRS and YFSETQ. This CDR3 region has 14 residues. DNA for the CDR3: TGCGCCAGCAGCTTGGTGGGGGCTAGAGACGAGCAGTACTTC. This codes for CASSLVGARDEQYF. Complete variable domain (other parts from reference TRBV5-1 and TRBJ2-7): KAGVTQTPRYLIKTRGQQVTLSCSPISGHRSVSWYQQTPGQGLQFLFEYFSETQRNKGNFPGRFSGRQFSNSRSEMNVSTLELGDSALYLCASSLVGARDEQYFGPGTRLTVT.

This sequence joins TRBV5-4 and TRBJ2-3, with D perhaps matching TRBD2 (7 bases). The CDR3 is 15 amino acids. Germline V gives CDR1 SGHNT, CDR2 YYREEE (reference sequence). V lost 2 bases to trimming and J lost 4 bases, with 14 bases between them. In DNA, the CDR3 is TGTGCCAGCAGCTTTCGGGGGGCGATAGCAGATACGCAGTATTTT. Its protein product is CASSFRGAIADTQYF.

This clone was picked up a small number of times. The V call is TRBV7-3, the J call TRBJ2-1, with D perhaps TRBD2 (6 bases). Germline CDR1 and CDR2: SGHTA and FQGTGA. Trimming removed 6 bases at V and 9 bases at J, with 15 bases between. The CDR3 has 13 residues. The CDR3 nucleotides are TGTGCCAGCAGTCTCGACTGGGGAGGTGAGCAGTTCTTC. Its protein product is CASSLDWGGEQFF.

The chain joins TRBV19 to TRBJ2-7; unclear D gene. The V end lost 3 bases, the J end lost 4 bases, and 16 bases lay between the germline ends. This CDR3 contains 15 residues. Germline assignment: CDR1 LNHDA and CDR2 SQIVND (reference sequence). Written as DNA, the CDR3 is TGTGCCAGTAGTATCCTGGCAGGCCCAGGTTACGAGCAGTACTTC. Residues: CASSILAGPGYEQYF.